Only a few counts were recorded for the clone carrying this TCR beta chain. V lost 5 bases and J 0 bases, leaving 23 bases between the germline ends. The length of the CDR3 is 19 residues. Per germline, CDR1 LNHDA and CDR2 SQIVND (reference sequence). The data originate from a study of blood T cell repertoires in COVID-19. Sequenced by immunoSEQ multiplex PCR; TCRdb stores in-frame clones only, minus some. The sample has 300,000 to 450,000 clones, about 90% seen once. V and J are TRBV19 and TRBJ1-5; D is ambiguous. The receptor comes from a woman under 40 who had recovered from COVID-19. Sequenced input: PBMCs or T cells enriched from blood (not recorded which). CDR3 in amino acids: CASSPGLGRYSDSNQPQHF. DNA for the CDR3: TGTGCCAGTAGTCCCGGACTAGGGCGATATTCGGATAGCAATCAGCCCCAGCATTTT.